One sample yielded the 20 T cell receptor beta chains listed below, sequenced in a study of PD-1 blockade in mismatch repair-deficient tumors. Sequencing was performed with immunoSEQ multiplex PCR; in TCRdb, only in-frame clones are kept and a portion is missing. The sample holds about 120,000 clones; 88% are singletons and the top ten take about 11%. The sample consisted of peripheral blood, taken approximately 72 weeks after starting pembrolizumab. The receptors derive from an adult with mismatch repair-deficient cancer.

This clone came up once. This chain links TRBV5-1 with TRBJ2-7; D perhaps matches TRBD1 (5 bases). This CDR3 has 14 residues. V lost 1 base to trimming and J lost 5 bases, with 13 bases between them. Per the germline V gene, CDR1 is SGHRS and CDR2 is YFSETQ. The CDR3 bases are TGCGCCAGCAGCTTGTCCGGCAGGGCCCACGAGCAGTACTTC. It is translated as CASSLSGRAHEQYF.

This rearrangement joins TRBV27 to TRBJ2-1; D is unclear. CDR1 MNHEY and CDR2 SMNVEV come from the germline V gene (reference sequence). There are 13 residues in the CDR3. The ends were cut back, 6 bases at V and 6 bases at J, with 12 bases in the middle. CDR3 nucleotide sequence: TGTGCCAGCAGACTTTTTAAGAGCAATGAGCAGTTCTTC. It yields the protein CASRLFKSNEQFF.

The DNA of the CDR3 is TGTGCCAGCTCACCAAATACAGGGGCTGGGGCCAACGTCCTGACTTTC. Its translation: CASSPNTGAGANVLTF. V gene TRBV18 combines with J gene TRBJ2-6; 7 bases are shared with TRBD1. J was trimmed by 2 bases and V by 2 bases; bases with no gene match: 3. From germline, CDR1 is KGHSH and CDR2 LQKENI. The CDR3 has 16 amino acids.

The chain is built from TRBV5-1 and TRBJ2-4; D is undetermined. CDR3 length: 14 amino acids. Germline-derived CDR1 and CDR2 are SGHRS and YFSETQ. Trimming removed 4 bases at V and 7 bases at J, with 15 bases between. The CDR3 loop is CASSPDQSRNIQYF. CDR3 nucleotide sequence: TGCGCCAGCAGCCCGGACCAAAGTCGTAACATTCAGTACTTC.

This chain joins TRBV21-1 and TRBJ2-5; the D call TRBD2 from the table was never checked on the DNA. TRBV21-1 is flagged as a pseudogene. The CDR3 consists of 16 residues. The CDR3 region has the DNA TGTGCCAGCAGCAAAGATATTGAAGGAGGCGAAGAGACCCAGTACTTC. It yields the protein CASSKDIEGGEETQYF.

This chain links TRBV19 with TRBJ1-5; weak D call: TRBD1 (5 bases). The V gene's germline CDR1 is LNHDA and CDR2 SQIVND (reference sequence). The CDR3 sequence is 15 residues long. Trimming took off 6 bases at V and 2 bases at J, with 14 bases between the two ends. CDR3 nucleotide sequence: TGTGCCAGTAGACTTTTGTCGGGGGGCAATCAGCCCCAGCATTTT. As protein: CASRLLSGGNQPQHF.

The genes are TRBV5-1 and TRBJ2-7, with 7 bases lining up with TRBD2. The V segment lost 2 bases and the J segment 3 bases; nucleotides outside the gene matches: 8. From germline, CDR1 is SGHRS and CDR2 YFSETQ. The CDR3 is 15 amino acids. The CDR3 DNA is TGCGCCAGCAGCTTTAGGACGGGAGGTTTCTACGAGCAGTACTTC. It is translated as CASSFRTGGFYEQYF.

The V and J genes are TRBV29-1 and TRBJ2-1; D remains ambiguous. The V end was cut by 2 bases, the J end by 5 bases, with 7 bases between. The CDR3 extends over 12 amino acids. The V gene's germline CDR1 is SQVTM and CDR2 ANQGSEA. Here the CDR3 DNA reads TGCAGCGTTGAAAATGGAAACAATGAGCAGTTCTTC. Its translation: CSVENGNNEQFF.

J is TRBJ2-7 and V is TRBV28; either TRBD1 or TRBD2 may fit D (5 bases each). The CDR3 is 16 residues long. Germline CDR1 and CDR2: MDHEN and SYDVKM. Trimming took 5 bases from V and 2 from J, leaving 19 bases between them. The CDR3 sequence: CASSPRGPLNAYEQYF. The CDR3 DNA is TGTGCCAGCAGTCCCCGGGGACCGTTAAATGCCTACGAGCAGTACTTC.

The rearrangement links TRBV25-1 to TRBJ1-1; 11 positions agree with TRBD1. V shed 6 bases, J shed 1 base, and the junction held 7 bases outside the gene matches. The germline gives CDR1 MGHDK, CDR2 SYGVNS. This CDR3 is built from 16 residues. The CDR3 sequence: CASSRVGQGANTEAFF. In DNA, the CDR3 is TGTGCCAGCAGCAGGGTCGGACAGGGGGCGAACACTGAAGCTTTCTTT.

V usage is TRBV19 and J usage is TRBJ1-5; D is unresolved. The V end was cut by 1 base, the J end by 4 bases, with 8 bases between. This CDR3 region has 14 residues. Per germline, CDR1 LNHDA and CDR2 SQIVND (reference sequence). The CDR3, as DNA: TGTGCCAGTAGTATAGTAGGGTGGAATCAGCCCCAGCATTTT. Its protein is CASSIVGWNQPQHF.

The chain uses TRBV7-2 and TRBJ2-7, with no clear D. The germline CDR1 and CDR2 sequences are SGHTA and FQGNSA. V lost 4 bases and J lost 3, with 16 bases in between. The CDR3 is made up of 15 amino acids. The CDR3 protein is CASSSRGSDLYEQYF. CDR3 DNA: TGTGCCAGCAGCTCGCGTGGATCAGACCTCTACGAGCAGTACTTC.

The sample holds a few counts of this clone. The rearrangement links TRBV13 to TRBJ2-7; D ambiguous. Trimming removed 6 bases from V and 2 bases from J, with 14 bases in between. CDR1 PRHDT and CDR2 FYEKMQ come from the germline V gene (reference sequence). The CDR3 consists of 14 residues. The DNA for the CDR3 is TGTGCCAGCAGTATCGGTCGGCTAACCTACGAGCAGTACTTC. Its translation is CASSIGRLTYEQYF.

The rearrangement uses TRBV28 and TRBJ2-5, with TRBD2 matching over 15 bases. This CDR3 is 16 amino acids long. From germline, CDR1 is MDHEN and CDR2 SYDVKM. V trimming: 5 bases; J trimming: 3 bases; junction bases outside the gene matches: 4. This CDR3 reads CASSPRTSGREETQYF. CDR3 DNA: TGTGCCAGCAGTCCCCGGACTAGCGGGAGGGAAGAGACCCAGTACTTC.

This chain connects TRBV4-1 to TRBJ2-7; tentatively, D is TRBD2 (6 bases). V lost 4 bases and J 0 bases, leaving 10 bases between the germline ends. This CDR3 is 14 amino acids long. Germline V lookup: CDR1 MGHRA, CDR2 YSYEKL. CDR3 nucleotide sequence: TGCGCCAGCAGCCCACGGGAGCACTCCTACGAGCAGTACTTC. Translating it yields CASSPREHSYEQYF.

The chain employs TRBV11-2 and TRBJ2-1, with D perhaps TRBD2 (5 bases). The CDR3 consists of 16 residues. CDR1 and CDR2 (germline): SGHAT, FQNNGV. Trimming cost V 1 base and J 0 bases, with 10 bases left between them. CDR3 loop: CASSLAGTSSYNEQFF. DNA for the CDR3: TGTGCCAGCAGCTTAGCGGGCACTAGCTCCTACAATGAGCAGTTCTTC.

The CDR3 spells CASSLLASHNEQFF. CDR3 nucleotide sequence: TGTGCCAGCAGCCTATTAGCTTCCCACAATGAGCAGTTCTTC. The chain carries TRBV7-8 and TRBJ2-1; D is uncertain. Germline V CDR1 and CDR2: SGHVS, FQNEAQ. Trimming cost V 5 bases and J 5 bases, with 13 bases left between them. The CDR3 sequence is 14 residues long.

About this clone itself: Other DNA variants within this sample encode the same CDR3. The CDR3 DNA is TGTGCCACCAGCAGAGTTGCAGGAGCCTCCCTTGGGGAGACCCAGTACTTC. This codes for CATSRVAGASLGETQYF. The chain employs TRBV15 and TRBJ2-5; D uncertain. V lost 1 base and J 5 bases, leaving 20 bases between the germline ends. This CDR3 is built from 17 residues. CDR1 LNHNV and CDR2 YYDKDF come from the germline V gene (reference sequence).

The chain combines TRBV28 with TRBJ2-5, with 7 positions matching TRBD1. With 10 bases clipped from V and 0 bases from J, the junction kept 5 bases outside the gene matches. Germline CDR1 reads MDHEN; CDR2 reads SYDVKM. The CDR3 loop spans 13 amino acids. The CDR3 DNA sequence: TGTGCCACGTCAGGGACAGACCAAGAGACCCAGTACTTC. Its translation is CATSGTDQETQYF.

The chain is built from TRBV6-5 and TRBJ2-1; 7 positions agree with TRBD2. The CDR3 is 11 amino acids. Unmatched junction bases numbered 4, after V lost 10 bases and J lost 7 bases. Germline lookup yields CDR1 MNHEY and CDR2 SVGAGI. CDR3 residues: CAISGGNEQFF. Written as DNA, the CDR3 is TGTGCCATCTCGGGGGGTAATGAGCAGTTCTTC.